Following are 30 T cell receptor beta chains from one sample sequenced in a study of radiotherapy plus CTLA-4 blockade in lung cancer. Repertoires were generated with immunoSEQ multiplex PCR, while TCRdb's copy carries only in-frame clones and drops some. The data show about 83,000 clones, about 78% seen once. The sequences come from peripheral blood, collected from a patient treated with radiotherapy plus ipilimumab. All receptors come from a human donor with non-small cell lung cancer who had a partial response to radiotherapy plus ipilimumab. Some clones in this sample may be carry-over from other donors' samples.

The CDR3 spells CASSQGLAGTLGSYEQYF. The DNA of the CDR3 is TGCGCCAGCAGCCAAGGACTAGCGGGAACTTTGGGCTCCTACGAGCAGTACTTC. This sequence joins TRBV4-1 and TRBJ2-7, with 11 bases fitting TRBD2. The length of the CDR3 is 18 residues. V lost 1 base and J lost 0; bases outside the gene matches: 8. Germline assignment: CDR1 MGHRA and CDR2 YSYEKL.

The rearrangement links TRBV2 to TRBJ1-2; no clear D. Germline V gives CDR1 SNHLY, CDR2 FYNNEI. The CDR3 covers 15 residues. Trimming took off 2 bases at V and 5 bases at J, with 15 bases between the two ends. The CDR3, as DNA: TGTGCCAGCAGTGAAATCCCCGGTCCGGGGTATGGCTACACCTTC. Residues: CASSEIPGPGYGYTF.

The chain couples TRBV6-5 to TRBJ1-2, with TRBD1 as a possible D gene (6 bases). The V end was cut by 8 bases, the J end by 4 bases, with 14 bases between. The CDR3 is 13 amino acids. The V gene's germline CDR1 is MNHEY and CDR2 SVGAGI. The CDR3 coding sequence is TGTGCCAGCGGGGGCCGCAGAGGCTATGGCTACACCTTC. This gives the protein CASGGRRGYGYTF.

This clone has only a few counts. V and J are TRBV28 and TRBJ1-5; D not certain. From germline, CDR1 is MDHEN and CDR2 SYDVKM. This CDR3 has 14 amino acids. Trimming left V 7 bases short and J 4 bases short, with 14 bases between. The CDR3 DNA reads TGTGCCAGCAAGATCGCTCTGACAAATCAGCCCCAGCATTTT. It yields the protein CASKIALTNQPQHF.

This chain links TRBV19 with TRBJ1-1; 7 nucleotides line up with TRBD1. This CDR3 is built from 13 residues. From germline, CDR1 is LNHDA and CDR2 SQIVND (reference sequence). J gave up 4 bases and V 3 bases, and 2 bases lay outside the gene matches. The CDR3 sequence: CASSINRGTEAFF. CDR3 in DNA: TGTGCCAGTAGTATTAACAGGGGCACTGAAGCTTTCTTT. Full variable domain (missing parts from reference TRBV19 and TRBJ1-1): DGGITQSPKYLFRKEGQNVTLSCEQNLNHDAMYWYRQDPGQGLRLIYYSQIVNDFQKGDIAEGYSVSREKKESFPLTVTSAQKNPTAFYLCASSINRGTEAFFGQGTRLTVV.

This chain connects TRBV2 to TRBJ2-1; 9 nucleotides line up with TRBD1. This CDR3 has 15 amino acids. The germline CDR1 and CDR2 sequences are SNHLY and FYNNEI. Losses at the gene ends were 6 bases for V and 1 base for J; bases not matched to a gene: 4. Here the CDR3 reads CASSPGTGSYNEQFF. CDR3 nucleotides: TGTGCCAGCAGCCCCGGGACAGGGTCCTACAATGAGCAGTTCTTC.

The CDR3 coding sequence is TGTGCCAGTAGTACCGCAGGGGATACGCAGTATTTT. Translating gives CASSTAGDTQYF. The chain joins TRBV19 to TRBJ2-3; D may be TRBD1 (5 bases). Germline V CDR1 and CDR2: LNHDA, SQIVND (reference sequence). The V end was cut by 4 bases, the J end by 6 bases, with 8 bases between. The CDR3 length is 12 residues.

The gene calls are TRBV28 and TRBJ2-7; 9 nucleotides agree with TRBD1. The CDR3 is 15 residues long. CDR1 and CDR2 (germline): MDHEN, SYDVKM. The V segment lost 2 bases and the J segment 5 bases; nucleotides outside the gene matches: 7. In nucleotides, the CDR3 is TGTGCCAGCAGTTTAGCCGGGACAGGGCGACACGAGCAGTACTTC. Its translation is CASSLAGTGRHEQYF. The variable domain in full, with the rest retrieved from reference TRBV28 and TRBJ2-7, is DVKVTQSSRYLVKRTGEKVFLECVQDMDHENMFWYRQDPGLGLRLIYFSYDVKMKEKGDIPEGYSVSREKKERFSLILESASTNQTSMYLCASSLAGTGRHEQYFGPGTRLTVT.

V gene TRBV5-4 combines with J gene TRBJ1-2; 7 bases are shared with TRBD1. The CDR3 is 15 amino acids. With 1 base clipped from V and 2 bases from J, the junction kept 5 bases outside the gene matches. Germline V lookup: CDR1 SGHNT, CDR2 YYREEE (reference sequence). The CDR3 here is CASSLSRQGNYGYTF. The DNA for the CDR3 is TGTGCCAGCAGCTTGTCGAGACAGGGCAACTATGGCTACACCTTC.

The chain combines TRBV4-1 with TRBJ2-2, with 9 nucleotides matching TRBD2. Germline V gives CDR1 MGHRA, CDR2 YSYEKL. The CDR3 is made up of 18 amino acids. V was clipped by 0 bases and J by 0 bases; unmatched bases: 5. The CDR3 nucleotides are TGCGCCAGCAGCCAAGAGGAAGCTAGCGGGGCGAACACCGGGGAGCTGTTTTTT. It specifies CASSQEEASGANTGELFF.

V gene TRBV27 combines with J gene TRBJ1-2; D remains ambiguous. Germline CDR1 and CDR2: MNHEY and SMNVEV (reference sequence). Trimming took 6 bases from V and 4 from J, leaving 15 bases between them. This CDR3 is 14 amino acids long. CDR3 sequence reads: CASSNIGGSYGYTF. As DNA, the CDR3 is TGTGCCAGCAGCAATATCGGAGGCTCCTATGGCTACACCTTC.

V and J are TRBV19 and TRBJ2-7; D is perhaps TRBD2 (5 bases). CDR1 is LNHDA, CDR2 SQIVND, per germline (reference sequence). This CDR3 is built from 15 residues. Trimming removed 5 bases from V and 3 bases from J, with 17 bases in between. CDR3 residues: CASSPQYGNLYEQYF. DNA for the CDR3: TGTGCCAGTAGTCCCCAGTACGGGAACCTCTACGAGCAGTACTTC.

The chain couples TRBV4-3 to TRBJ1-1; weak D call: TRBD1 (5 bases). Trimming shortened V by 0 bases and J by 7 bases, and 12 bases separated the two germline ends. CDR1 and CDR2 from the germline V gene are LGHNA and YSLEER. The CDR3 spans 14 residues. The CDR3, as DNA: TGCGCCAGCAGCCAAGATCCCCGACAGAGTGAAGCTTTCTTT. Translation gives CASSQDPRQSEAFF.

The V gene is TRBV10-1, the J gene TRBJ2-7; a possible D gene is TRBD2 (5 bases). CDR3 length: 13 amino acids. CDR1 WNHNN and CDR2 SYGVQD come from the germline V gene (reference sequence). V was clipped by 6 bases and J by 5 bases, with 14 bases between them. This CDR3 reads CASRAGPGDEQYF. The CDR3 region has the DNA TGCGCCAGCAGGGCCGGGCCCGGGGACGAGCAGTACTTC.

The chain uses TRBV29-1 and TRBJ2-7; 9 positions match TRBD2. The length of the CDR3 is 16 residues. Per the germline V gene, CDR1 is SQVTM and CDR2 is ANQGSEA. Trimming removed 7 bases from V and 4 bases from J; junction bases left unmatched: 17. The CDR3: CSAGLLAGGRAYEQYF. The DNA for the CDR3 is TGCAGCGCCGGCCTTTTGGCGGGAGGGAGGGCGTACGAGCAGTACTTC.

The chain combines TRBV30 with TRBJ2-5; D is undetermined. V shed 0 bases and J shed 5 bases, with 7 bases lying between them. Germline CDR1 and CDR2: GTSNPN and SVGIG (reference sequence). This CDR3 has 12 residues. CDR3 sequence reads: CAWSVAFETQYF. The CDR3 nucleotides are TGTGCCTGGAGTGTTGCGTTTGAGACCCAGTACTTC. Drawing the rest from reference TRBV30 and TRBJ2-5, the complete variable domain is SQTIHQWPATLVQPVGSPLSLECTVEGTSNPNLYWYRQAAGRGLQLLFYSVGIGQISSEVPQNLSASRPQDRQFILSSKKLLLSDSGFYLCAWSVAFETQYFGPGTRLLVL.

The CDR3 loop is CASSKGQGAGLWETQYF. The CDR3 DNA reads as TGTGCCAGCAGCAAAGGTCAGGGAGCGGGCTTATGGGAGACCCAGTACTTC. The chain joins TRBV21-1 to TRBJ2-5; TRBD2, as called in the table, went unchecked against the DNA. TRBV21-1 is recorded as a pseudogene. The length of the CDR3 is 17 residues.

V usage is TRBV7-2 and J usage is TRBJ2-7; the D is unclear. Deletions cut 5 bases from V and 3 bases from J, with 8 bases between. The CDR3 sequence is 12 residues long. Germline CDR1 and CDR2: SGHTA and FQGNSA. CDR3 residues: CASSQYNYEQYF. CDR3 sequence (DNA): TGTGCCAGCAGCCAATACAACTACGAGCAGTACTTC.

This clone was found a few times. The chain joins TRBV7-9 to TRBJ1-5; D unresolved. Germline assignment: CDR1 SEHNR and CDR2 FQNEAQ (reference sequence). The CDR3 has 16 amino acids. Trimming took 5 bases from V and 5 from J, leaving 19 bases between them. The CDR3 DNA sequence: TGTGCCAGCAGCCCCAGGCAACCGCTCTTTGATCAGCCCCAGCATTTT. The encoded protein is CASSPRQPLFDQPQHF.

J is TRBJ2-7 and V is TRBV30; tentatively, D is TRBD1 (6 bases). V lost 7 bases to trimming and J lost 0 bases, with 10 bases between them. Germline assignment: CDR1 GTSNPN and CDR2 SVGIG (reference sequence). This CDR3 is 12 amino acids long. CDR3: CASGHSSYEQYF. The CDR3, as DNA: TGTGCCTCGGGACACTCCTCCTACGAGCAGTACTTC.

V is TRBV6-5 and J is TRBJ2-1; 8 bases map to TRBD1. The CDR3 runs 14 residues. Germline V gene sequence: CDR1 MNHEY, CDR2 SVGAGI. V lost 5 bases, J lost 6 bases, and 6 bases stayed unmatched. CDR3 residues: CASSRRQGFNEQFF. DNA of the CDR3: TGTGCCAGCAGTCGGAGACAGGGGTTCAATGAGCAGTTCTTC.

This chain uses TRBV4-1 with TRBJ2-5; weak D call: TRBD1 (6 bases). CDR3 length: 15 amino acids. Looked up from germline, CDR1 is MGHRA and CDR2 is YSYEKL. V was cut by 0 bases and J by 2 bases, with 10 bases left in between. CDR3 sequence: CASSQDPGQQETQYF. The DNA for the CDR3 is TGCGCCAGCAGCCAAGACCCGGGACAACAAGAGACCCAGTACTTC.

The chain is built from TRBV4-1 and TRBJ1-2; no reliable D call. Trimming stripped 3 bases from V and 1 base from J, with 12 bases between. The CDR3 is 15 amino acids. Looked up from germline, CDR1 is MGHRA and CDR2 is YSYEKL. The CDR3 DNA sequence: TGCGCCAGCAGCCAGGGCGTGGGAGTTAACTATGGCTACACCTTC. It codes for CASSQGVGVNYGYTF.

The chain links TRBV7-2 to TRBJ2-1; perhaps TRBD2 as D (5 bases). V was clipped by 1 base and J by 7 bases, with 14 bases between them. The CDR3 totals 15 residues. Germline values: CDR1 SGHTA, CDR2 FQGNSA. CDR3 protein: CASSLVEGVGNEQFF. CDR3 nucleotides: TGTGCCAGCAGCTTAGTTGAGGGAGTTGGTAATGAGCAGTTCTTC.

This clone was seen a single time. This chain links TRBV5-6 with TRBJ1-1; maybe TRBD1 (5 bases). Trimming pared 3 bases from V and 7 bases from J, leaving 10 bases between. The CDR3 is 12 residues long. Germline lookup yields CDR1 SGHDT and CDR2 YYEEEE. CDR3 region: CASSWGGIEAFF. The CDR3 nucleotides read TGTGCCAGCAGCTGGGGGGGAATTGAAGCTTTCTTT.

The V gene is TRBV18, the J gene TRBJ2-3; 7 bases align to TRBD2. Germline values: CDR1 KGHSH, CDR2 LQKENI. J lost 3 bases, V lost 3 bases, and 9 bases had no gene match. This CDR3 is built from 16 residues. The CDR3 reads CASSPPITGGTDTQYF. CDR3 DNA: TGTGCCAGCTCACCCCCGATTACGGGGGGAACAGATACGCAGTATTTT.

The chain carries TRBV7-6 and TRBJ2-1, with TRBD2 as a possible D gene (5 bases). Per germline, CDR1 SGHVS and CDR2 FNYEAQ. The V end lost 1 base, the J end lost 0 bases, and 13 bases lay between the germline ends. This CDR3 spans 17 amino acids. In DNA form, the CDR3 reads TGTGCCAGCAGCTTAGGTGGACTGCGCCGCTCCTACAATGAGCAGTTCTTC. It translates to CASSLGGLRRSYNEQFF.

CDR3 bases: TGTGCCAGTAGTACGGTGAGGGACACTGAAGCTTTCTTT. Translating gives CASSTVRDTEAFF. The chain joins TRBV19 to TRBJ1-1; D unresolved. Trimming removed 4 bases from V and 3 bases from J, with 9 bases in between. CDR1 and CDR2 from the germline V gene are LNHDA and SQIVND (reference sequence). The CDR3 consists of 13 residues.

The chain joins TRBV4-2 to TRBJ2-3; 9 bases agree with TRBD2. Germline V gene data show CDR1 as LGHNA and CDR2 as YNFKEQ. The CDR3 contains 17 residues. J was trimmed by 0 bases and V by 0 bases; bases with no gene match: 4. The DNA of the CDR3 is TGTGCCAGCAGCCAAGATGGAGGGACTAGCAGCACAGATACGCAGTATTTT. The encoded protein is CASSQDGGTSSTDTQYF.

The CDR3 loop reads CASSESGPETDTEAFF. In DNA, the CDR3 is TGCGCCAGCAGTGAGTCTGGCCCCGAAACCGACACTGAAGCTTTCTTT. The chain couples TRBV10-2 to TRBJ1-1; D ambiguous. V shed 0 bases and J shed 3 bases, with 14 bases lying between them. Per the germline V gene, CDR1 is WSHSY and CDR2 is SAAADI. This CDR3 is 16 amino acids long.